This T cell receptor (beta chain) was captured in a study of post-analysis software for immune sequencing data. The TCR beta cDNA libraries carried unique molecular identifiers. TCRdb called the PCR reads again in MiXCR, with one record for every CDR3 protein. The sample lists approximately 250,000 distinct CDR3 sequences; approximately 34% were seen once. V gave up 2 bases and J gave up 3 bases, with 8 bases separating them. Germline values: CDR1 SGHTA, CDR2 FQGTGA. The CDR3 spans 14 residues. Notes on the study in general: Patients had higher frequencies than controls of roughly five TRBV segments, including TRBV5-6, TRBV5-1 and TRBV20-1. Co-batched samples clustered tightly together by F measure.

This clonotype was picked up many times. Its antigen is currently unknown. The sequenced material came from blood. The receptor was isolated from a girl aged 5-17 years with multiple sclerosis. This chain joins TRBV7-3 and TRBJ2-1; D call uncertain. DNA for the CDR3: TGTGCCAGCAGCTTAGCAAGGGACTACAATGAGCAGTTCTTC. This sequence encodes CASSLARDYNEQFF.